Included here is one TCR beta chain sequence, with context. No antigen is known for it. The sample holds no much larger clone one base away, and base qualities are not on file. The CDR3 measures 13 amino acids from cysteine to phenylalanine. Only the CDR3 part of the read is kept: 39 bases, read in frame from the first base. V is cut by 0 bases and J by 8 bases, and the space between the germline ends is 9 bases. CDR1 SGHNT and CDR2 YYREEE are derived from the germline V gene (reference sequence). During the collection period, no infections or other immune events were recorded for the healthy donors. Healthy-donor blood repertoires served as a training cohort to calibrate time-dependent variance in a beta-binomial model of T-cell clone differential abundance. The training cohort included 10 or so healthy donors, of whom 3 were female and 7 were male. Donor ages ranged from about 25 to 64 years, with an average of 43 years. Obtained from a commercial supplier, whole blood was collected from each healthy donor at three time points set around two weeks apart. For immunosequencing, genomic DNA was extracted from unsorted whole blood.

The immunoSEQ Assay, which uses bias-controlled multiplex PCR amplification of genomic DNA, was used to profile TCRbeta CDR3 regions. On the study's bioinformatics: To quantify the absolute abundance of each unique TCRbeta CDR3 region, the sequences were collapsed and filtered. Differential abundance was tested with two models: a binomial (Fisher-equivalent) model and a beta-binomial model that adds time-dependent variance fitted from healthy donors. Clones with fewer than 5 combined templates were excluded, and clones with Benjamini-Hochberg FDR below 0.01 were called differentially abundant. In the beta-binomial model, variance was expressed as a function of the total template count across the two samples, in the form v = (b*log(k)+a)^2. What TCRdb holds here is the immuneACCESS table cut down to in-frame rearrangements. Part of the clones is not present; checked against another copy, under half of the missing clones reflect an unresolved V gene, and the others are unexplained. The DNA gave D and trimming, while V, J and clone size come from that table. In this sample the table shows tens of thousands of clones, 88% of which occur a single time. The ten largest clones add up to 15% to 20% of the sample.

This sample was taken from a study of identifying expanded T cells in peripheral blood (dated by TCRdb to about 2019). Study-level background: Four technical replicates, made by sequencing separate aliquots from the same pool of genomic DNA, were compared pairwise. Study-wide findings and limitations: It was expected by the authors that biological variance in healthy repertoires might increase further over much longer intervals, such as months to years. Across all healthy donors, variance in clone template counts between roughly two-week samples was found to increase significantly with total template count. Across all healthy-donor time intervals, the beta-binomial model significantly lowered both the number of clones called differentially abundant and the false-positive rate. The binomial model flagged 0.9 to 1.5 differentially abundant clones between technical replicates, compared with about 15 over approximately two weeks and 19 over around four weeks.

The rearrangement joined TRBV5-4 to TRBJ2-1; tentative D gene TRBD2, with 5 bases matching. Sample: blood. The receptor comes from a person aged 18-69 years in good health. In nucleotides, the sequence is TGTGCCAGCAGCTTGGGACTAAGCGATGAGCAGTTCTTC. Its translation is CASSLGLSDEQFF.